This T cell receptor beta chain was profiled in a study of beta chain features in type 1 diabetes. Across the study: The samples had 85 million to 140 million sorted cells examined in all. Overall study findings and caveats: Within patients, naive, central memory and Treg TCRB repertoires seemed more similar than within healthy donors. A pattern of fewer insertions and more deletions at VDJ junctions was seen in type 1 diabetes patients. For Type 1 diabetes patients, all four CD4+ subsets carried TCRB CDR3s that were moderately but significantly shorter. Any HLA-type effect on TCRB rearrangement remained unresolved here.

Germline CDR1 reads MGHDK; CDR2 reads SYGVNS. This CDR3 spans 14 amino acids. The V gene end was trimmed by 4 bases and the J gene end by 6 bases; junction bases not matched to a gene: 4. This clone appeared a few times. Its antigen remains unidentified. All of the isolated RNA was reverse transcribed, so expressed TCRB transcripts were sequenced. The data were produced by immunoSEQ multiplex PCR, yet TCRdb's version contains in-frame clones alone and is incomplete. The table has around 600,000 clones, roughly 12% seen once. The sequencing input was naive CD4+ T cells from blood. The chain carries TRBV25-1 and TRBJ1-3; 9 bases agree with TRBD1. This receptor was obtained from a man aged 30 to 39 with type 1 diabetes. CDR3 nucleotide sequence: TGTGCCAGCAGTGGCCGGGACAGGGAAAACACCATATATTTT. It codes for CASSGRDRENTIYF.